This TCR beta chain was sequenced in a study of response to subunit inactivated influenza vaccine. Each CDR3 protein gets one entry after TCRdb re-called the RT-PCR reads with MiXCR. Of about 610,000 distinct CDR3 sequences detected, approximately 14% appear once; the ten largest clones hold around 10%. V trimming: 3 bases; J trimming: 2 bases; junction bases outside the gene matches: 6. The CDR3 length is 15 residues. On this clonotype itself: What it binds is not known.

Whole-study results and caveats: Authors suggested each seasonal flu vaccination may recruit only limited numbers of new T cells.

The chain joins TRBV23-1 to TRBJ2-7, with 8 bases lining up with TRBD1. TRBV23-1 is identified as an open reading frame with a role that is uncertain. The sequencing used PBMCs from blood, collected 11 to 12 days after vaccination. This TCR was sampled from a man aged 50 to 59 who received an inactivated influenza vaccine. CDR3 amino acids: CASSHWDRRTYEQYF. CDR3 coding DNA: TGCGCCAGCAGTCATTGGGACAGGAGAACCTACGAGCAGTACTTC.